The 8 T cell receptor beta chains in this list originate from one sample, sequenced in a study of beta chain features in type 1 diabetes. Their antigens remain unidentified. General study findings and limits: When Type 1 diabetes patients were examined, their TCRB CDR3s proved moderately but significantly shorter in all four CD4+ subsets.

Reverse transcribing all isolated RNA meant expressed TCRB transcripts were sequenced. This table comes from immunoSEQ multiplex PCR, and its TCRdb copy is limited to in-frame clones, with some not included. This table holds more than 120,000 clones, about 13% found once. The sequenced sample was central memory CD4+ T cells from blood. The receptor source for this set is a man aged 18 to 30 with type 1 diabetes.

This clone was recorded at least ten times. The chain employs TRBV29-1 and TRBJ1-2, with 10 nucleotides matching TRBD1. Trimming removed 7 bases from V and 4 bases from J; junction bases left unmatched: 12. Germline loops: CDR1 SQVTM, CDR2 ANQGSEA. This CDR3 has 15 amino acids. DNA for the CDR3: TGCAGCGCCTATGCGGGTGGGACAGGGGCCTATGGCTACACCTTC. This sequence encodes CSAYAGGTGAYGYTF.

The V call is TRBV18, the J call TRBJ1-2; the D gene is possibly TRBD1 (5 bases). Deletions cut 6 bases from V and 6 bases from J, with 11 bases between. Germline V CDR1 and CDR2: KGHSH, LQKENI. This CDR3 has 12 amino acids. The CDR3 spells CASSLGDNGYTF. DNA of the CDR3: TGTGCCAGCTCGCTAGGGGATAATGGCTACACCTTC.

The chain joins TRBV6-1 to TRBJ2-7; no clear D. The germline V gene encodes CDR1 MNHNS and CDR2 SASEGT. The CDR3 is made up of 12 amino acids. Trimming took 5 bases from V and 7 from J, leaving 12 bases between them. The CDR3 here is CASSSQFEEQYF. The CDR3 DNA follows: TGTGCCAGCAGTTCCCAGTTTGAAGAGCAGTACTTC.

The chain employs TRBV25-1 and TRBJ2-5, with 8 bases that match TRBD1. CDR1 is MGHDK, CDR2 SYGVNS, per germline. This CDR3 has 14 residues. Germline trimming cut 6 bases from V and 1 base from J; bases unmatched to any gene: 4. The CDR3 region has the DNA TGTGCCAGCAGAGATACAGGGGGCCAAGAGACCCAGTACTTC. Its protein is CASRDTGGQETQYF.

This CDR3 is CASSPDADQFF. The CDR3 nucleotides read TGCGCCAGCAGCCCGGACGCAGACCAGTTCTTC. V and J are TRBV5-1 and TRBJ2-1; no clear D gene. Looked up from germline, CDR1 is SGHRS and CDR2 is YFSETQ. The CDR3 has 11 amino acids. The ends were cut back, 4 bases at V and 13 bases at J, with 12 bases in the middle.

This clone has just a few counts. The CDR3 protein is CASSPLGDLNTEAFF. In DNA, the CDR3 is TGTGCCAGCTCACCACTAGGGGACTTGAACACTGAAGCTTTCTTT. This chain connects TRBV18 to TRBJ1-1; D is perhaps TRBD1 (5 bases). V was pared by 1 base and J by 0 bases, with 9 bases between. CDR1 is KGHSH, CDR2 LQKENI, per germline. CDR3 size: 15 residues. Based on the CDR3 plus reference TRBV18 and TRBJ1-1, the full variable domain is NAGVMQNPRHLVRRRGQEARLRCSPMKGHSHVYWYRQLPEEGLKFMVYLQKENIIDESGMPKERFSAEFPKEGPSILRIQQVVRGDSAAYFCASSPLGDLNTEAFFGQGTRLTVV.

This chain joins TRBV4-1 and TRBJ1-2; 9 bases are shared with TRBD1. Germline V gives CDR1 MGHRA, CDR2 YSYEKL. Trimming removed 0 bases from V and 3 bases from J; junction bases left unmatched: 2. This CDR3 has 15 residues. The CDR3 coding sequence is TGCGCCAGCAGCCAAGAGGGGACAGGGCACTATGGCTACACCTTC. Translated: CASSQEGTGHYGYTF.

The chain joins TRBV6-6 to TRBJ1-1, with D maybe TRBD1 (6 bases). The CDR3 totals 11 residues. Trimming removed 4 bases at V and 10 bases at J, with 10 bases between. Germline-derived CDR1 and CDR2 are MNHNY and SVGAGI (reference sequence). The chain's CDR3 is CASSSTGRAFF. DNA for the CDR3: TGTGCCAGCAGTTCGACAGGCAGAGCTTTCTTT.